A selection of T cell receptor beta chains follows, all from one sample in a study of T-cell memory formation after mild COVID-19. MiXCR was run by TCRdb on the 5' RACE reads, yielding one entry per CDR3 protein. The sample holds more than 110,000 distinct CDR3 sequences, 11% to 15% seen once. The sample taken for sequencing was PBMCs or a T cell subset sorted from them (not recorded which). The receptors were sampled from an adult woman who had mild COVID-19 (a few samples of this study predate the infection). Cell type and time point are not known. Each CDR3 is given with its conserved first and last residue. D genes are given only for firm matches. Clone size is shown for a subset of rows, as once, few, many or a class of expanded clone.

-,TRBV25-1,TRBJ2-5,few,CASRQGGGSRETQYF,TGTGCCAGCAGACAAGGGGGGGGATCCCGGGAGACCCAGTACTTC
TRBD1,TRBV12-3/TRBV12-4,TRBJ1-5,-,CASSAWDSYNQPQHF,TGTGCCAGCAGTGCCTGGGACAGCTACAATCAGCCCCAGCATTTT
-,TRBV2,TRBJ2-5,-,CASSEKGWTQYF,TGTGCCAGCAGTGAAAAGGGGTGGACCCAGTACTTC
-,TRBV7-6,TRBJ2-2,few,CASSLVMRGTAPGELFF,TGTGCCAGCAGCTTAGTGATGCGCGGGACAGCGCCCGGGGAGCTGTTTTTT
-,TRBV7-8,TRBJ2-3,-,CASSPPSITDTQYF,TGTGCCAGCAGCCCTCCCTCCATTACAGATACGCAGTATTTT
-,TRBV4-1,TRBJ1-2,-,CASSPNTLGHYGYTF,TGCGCCAGCAGCCCAAACACCCTTGGGCACTATGGCTACACCTTC
-,TRBV4-3,TRBJ2-7,-,CASSQGADAYEQYF,TGCGCCAGCAGCCAAGGAGCGGACGCCTACGAGCAGTACTTC
-,TRBV9,TRBJ2-7,few,CASSRGLADYEQYF,TGTGCCAGCTCCCGGGGGCTAGCGGATTACGAGCAGTACTTC
-,TRBV11-2,TRBJ1-2,-,CASSPPGEIYGYTF,TGTGCCAGCAGCCCACCGGGGGAGATCTATGGCTACACCTTC
TRBD1,TRBV2,TRBJ1-2,few,CASSEATGGSNGYTF,TGTGCCAGCAGTGAAGCAACAGGGGGATCGAATGGCTACACCTTC
-,TRBV9,TRBJ2-1,-,CASSVGGEVSNEQFF,TGTGCCAGCAGCGTAGGGGGGGAAGTAAGCAATGAGCAGTTCTTC
-,TRBV6-5,TRBJ2-1,-,CVTGRGYSYNEQFF,TGTGTCACGGGTAGGGGCTACTCCTACAATGAGCAGTTCTTC
-,TRBV4-3,TRBJ2-1,few,CASSQDLMGTLYNEQFF,TGCGCCAGCAGCCAAGATCTTATGGGGACCCTCTACAATGAGCAGTTCTTC
TRBD1,TRBV19,TRBJ2-4,-,CASSPSPGQGSRIQYF,TGTGCCAGTAGTCCATCTCCGGGACAGGGGTCACGCATTCAGTACTTC
-,TRBV19,TRBJ2-1,few,CASSIGGAPYNEQFF,TGTGCCAGTAGTATTGGGGGGGCTCCCTACAATGAGCAGTTCTTC
-,TRBV7-9,TRBJ2-2,few,CASSFGTTSNTGELFF,TGTGCCAGCAGCTTTGGGACAACGAGCAACACCGGGGAGCTGTTTTTT
-,TRBV4-2,TRBJ2-3,-,CASSQVIAYSTDTQYF,TGTGCCAGCAGCCAAGTTATAGCCTATAGCACAGATACGCAGTATTTT
TRBD1,TRBV11-2,TRBJ1-2,many,CASSFASGTGGPYSLGYTF,TGTGCCAGCAGCTTCGCATCCGGGACAGGGGGTCCATATTCTCTTGGCTACACCTTC
-,TRBV7-7,TRBJ2-2,-,CASSLWAGDGTGELFF,TGTGCTAGCAGCTTATGGGCAGGGGATGGCACCGGGGAGCTGTTTTTT
TRBD2,TRBV20-1,TRBJ2-7,-,CSARLAGGEQYF,TGCAGTGCTAGACTAGCGGGAGGCGAGCAGTACTTC
-,TRBV5-4,TRBJ2-1,-,CASSLSPANEQFF,TGTGCCAGCAGCTTGTCCCCGGCCAATGAGCAGTTCTTC
-,TRBV20-1,TRBJ2-2,-,CSARETGGNTGELFF,TGCAGTGCTAGAGAAACCGGGGGGAACACCGGGGAGCTGTTTTTT
TRBD2,TRBV30,TRBJ2-7,few,CAWSVLSGGSYEQYF,TGTGCCTGGAGTGTACTTAGCGGGGGCTCCTACGAGCAGTACTTC
-,TRBV12-3/TRBV12-4,TRBJ2-1,few,CASTPSGNEQFF,TGTGCCAGCACCCCCTCGGGGAATGAGCAGTTCTTC
-,TRBV7-9,TRBJ1-1,-,CASSPGFPPEAFF,TGTGCCAGCAGCCCGGGATTTCCCCCTGAAGCTTTCTTT
TRBD1,TRBV4-1,TRBJ1-2,few,CASSQTLGGQLGYTF,TGCGCCAGCAGCCAAACCCTAGGGGGACAGTTGGGCTACACCTTC
TRBD2,TRBV20-1,TRBJ2-7,-,CSASERGLSYEQYF,TGCAGTGCTAGCGAGCGGGGGCTCTCCTACGAGCAGTACTTC
TRBD1,TRBV19,TRBJ2-7,-,CASSPGQGADEQYF,TGTGCCAGTAGTCCGGGACAGGGGGCCGACGAGCAGTACTTC
TRBD1,TRBV2,TRBJ1-2,few,CASRQTGEVYVGYTF,TGTGCCAGCAGACAAACAGGGGAAGTGTATGTCGGCTACACCTTC
TRBD1,TRBV4-1,TRBJ2-1,-,CASSQVGQHDPQFF,TGCGCCAGCAGCCAAGTGGGACAGCATGACCCTCAGTTCTTC
-,TRBV5-4,TRBJ1-1,once,CASSPRGAGAEAFF,TGTGCCAGCAGCCCTAGAGGGGCAGGGGCTGAAGCTTTCTTT
TRBD2,TRBV4-3,TRBJ2-3,-,CASSNYREGTDTQYF,TGCGCCAGCAGCAATTACCGGGAGGGCACAGATACGCAGTATTTT
-,TRBV10-3,TRBJ2-1,-,CAISESSGVGGNEQFF,TGTGCCATCAGTGAGTCATCGGGAGTGGGGGGCAATGAGCAGTTCTTC
-,TRBV11-3,TRBJ2-7,-,CASSLEPAREQYF,TGTGCCAGCAGCTTAGAACCAGCCCGGGAGCAGTACTTC
-,TRBV7-8,TRBJ2-7,many,CASSFPTANYEQYF,TGTGCCAGCAGCTTCCCGACAGCCAACTACGAGCAGTACTTC
-,TRBV5-1,TRBJ2-1,-,CASSLAAGINYNEQFF,TGCGCCAGCAGCTTGGCGGCGGGGATAAACTACAATGAGCAGTTCTTC
TRBD2,TRBV6-2/TRBV6-3,TRBJ2-1,-,CASSYSTGGLAEQFF,TGTGCCAGCAGTTACTCGACGGGGGGGCTCGCTGAGCAGTTCTTC
-,TRBV12-3/TRBV12-4,TRBJ2-1,few,CASSLGPGAYNEQFF,TGTGCCAGCAGTTTGGGTCCCGGGGCTTACAATGAGCAGTTCTTC
-,TRBV15,TRBJ2-1,-,CATRPGRPYNEQFF,TGTGCCACCAGACCGGGCCGTCCCTACAATGAGCAGTTCTTC
-,TRBV7-2,TRBJ2-2,few,CASSLFPTNTGELFF,TGTGCCAGCAGCTTATTTCCAACGAACACCGGGGAGCTGTTTTTT
-,TRBV12-3/TRBV12-4,TRBJ1-5,few,CASSFYGQGLYSNQPQHF,TGTGCCAGCAGTTTTTATGGGCAGGGACTTTATAGCAATCAGCCCCAGCATTTT
TRBD1,TRBV20-1,TRBJ1-2,few,CSADPGGGPYGYTF,TGCAGTGCTGACCCAGGGGGCGGCCCGTATGGCTACACCTTC
TRBD1,TRBV29-1,TRBJ2-3,few,CSVARTGGTTDTQYF,TGCAGCGTAGCCCGGACAGGGGGGACAACAGATACGCAGTATTTT
-,TRBV4-3,TRBJ2-1,few,CASSQGRVSNEQFF,TGCGCCAGCAGCCAAGGGCGGGTCAGCAATGAGCAGTTCTTC
TRBD2,TRBV9,TRBJ2-7,few,CASSPSSGGSYEQYF,TGTGCCAGCAGTCCGTCTAGCGGGGGGTCGTACGAGCAGTACTTC
-,TRBV20-1,TRBJ2-5,few,CSAPRGITSGSQYF,TGCAGTGCGCCCCGGGGGATTACCTCGGGGAGCCAGTACTTC
-,TRBV7-9,TRBJ1-1,-,CASSLGGSQEAFF,TGTGCCAGCAGCTTAGGGGGCAGCCAAGAAGCTTTCTTT